These 9 T cell receptor beta chains were sequenced from one sample in a study of cytomegalovirus exposure and HLA in healthy donors. Amplification used 60 Vbeta primers and 13 Jbeta primers. The protocol was immunoSEQ multiplex PCR, while the TCRdb copy is restricted to in-frame clones and leaves out a portion. The repertoire has over 150,000 clones, more than 65% of them found once; the top ten carry approximately 1.2%. Input material: PBMCs. These receptors were collected from a girl aged 2-10 years in good health and CMV-seropositive.

The chain has TRBV5-1 and TRBJ1-2; 11 bases match TRBD1. This CDR3 contains 15 residues. V gave up 3 bases and J gave up 8 bases; unmatched junction bases: 9. Germline lookup yields CDR1 SGHRS and CDR2 YFSETQ. The CDR3 nucleotides are TGCGCCAGCAGCTCTGGGGACAGGGGGGCGAGAGGCTACACCTTC. Encoded protein: CASSSGDRGARGYTF.

The chain employs TRBV6-1 and TRBJ2-6; no clear D. Germline V gene sequence: CDR1 MNHNS, CDR2 SASEGT. V dropped 2 bases and J dropped 0 bases, with 8 bases sitting between them. The CDR3 runs 16 residues. The CDR3 DNA reads TGTGCCAGCAGTGAAATGTGGAGCTCTGGGGCCAACGTCCTGACTTTC. It yields the protein CASSEMWSSGANVLTF.

This chain uses TRBV6-5 with TRBJ2-3; 11 nucleotides agree with TRBD2. V trimming: 4 bases; J trimming: 3 bases; junction bases outside the gene matches: 6. The CDR3 runs 16 residues. CDR1 and CDR2 (germline): MNHEY, SVGAGI. In DNA form, the CDR3 reads TGTGCCAGCAGTTTCCTAGCGGGGGGTGTAACAGATACGCAGTATTTT. This codes for CASSFLAGGVTDTQYF.

The genes are TRBV2 and TRBJ2-1; 9 bases fit TRBD2. The germline V gene encodes CDR1 SNHLY and CDR2 FYNNEI. With V trimmed by 8 bases and J by 7 bases, 9 bases remained unmatched. The CDR3 runs 14 residues. This chain's CDR3 is CASEWGLARNEQFF. In DNA form, the CDR3 reads TGTGCCAGCGAATGGGGACTAGCAAGGAATGAGCAGTTCTTC.

V and J are TRBV27 and TRBJ2-7; no reliable D call. Germline CDR1 reads MNHEY; CDR2 reads SMNVEV (reference sequence). The V gene lost 3 bases and the J gene lost 1 base, with 19 bases spanning the gap. The CDR3 loop spans 17 amino acids. The DNA of the CDR3 is TGTGCCAGCAGTTTCCGAGACACTCCCGCGTCGTCCTACGAGCAGTACTTC. Translated, it gives CASSFRDTPASSYEQYF.

The chain carries TRBV27 and TRBJ2-1; tentative D call: TRBD1 (5 bases). Germline V gives CDR1 MNHEY, CDR2 SMNVEV (reference sequence). Deletions cut 1 base from V and 0 bases from J, with 7 bases between. The CDR3 runs 15 residues. In nucleotides, the CDR3 is TGTGCCAGCAGTTTATGGACACTCTCCTACAATGAGCAGTTCTTC. Translation gives CASSLWTLSYNEQFF.

The rearrangement links TRBV6-6 to TRBJ1-5; 7 bases align to TRBD1. Per the germline V gene, CDR1 is MNHNY and CDR2 is SVGAGI (reference sequence). The length of the CDR3 is 15 residues. J gave up 4 bases and V 6 bases, and 9 bases lay outside the gene matches. Here the CDR3 reads CASRSQGLGNQPQHF. Written as DNA, the CDR3 is TGTGCCAGCAGATCACAGGGGTTGGGTAATCAGCCCCAGCATTTT.

This chain joins TRBV7-3 and TRBJ2-3; 10 bases map to TRBD2. V gave up 5 bases and J gave up 3 bases; unmatched junction bases: 5. Germline CDR1 reads SGHTA; CDR2 reads FQGTGA. The CDR3 has 15 amino acids. The CDR3 sequence is CASSVDSGGTDTQYF. CDR3 coding DNA: TGTGCCAGCAGCGTTGATAGCGGGGGGACAGATACGCAGTATTTT.

The chain uses TRBV7-9 and TRBJ2-2; possible D gene TRBD2, 6 bases. V lost 5 bases and J 5 bases, leaving 15 bases between the germline ends. The germline V gene encodes CDR1 SEHNR and CDR2 FQNEAQ (reference sequence). The CDR3 runs 15 residues. CDR3 nucleotides: TGTGCCAGCAGCCCAACTAGCCCGGGGACCGGGGAGCTGTTTTTT. Translating gives CASSPTSPGTGELFF.